Listed below are T cell receptor beta chains from one sample, sequenced in a study of cytomegalovirus exposure and HLA in healthy donors. Profiling relied on immunoSEQ multiplex PCR, and the TCRdb table lists in-frame clones only, not all of them. The repertoire holds some 41,000 clones, with roughly 93% as singletons. The sequenced sample was PBMCs. These receptors came from a woman under 30 in good health and CMV-seronegative. Each CDR3 is given with its conserved first and last residue. D genes are given only for firm matches. A row's size may be missing; if present it is once, few, many or a size class.

TRBJ2-7 TRBV27 large . CASSLTVASSYEQYF TGTGCCAGCAGTCTGACAGTGGCGAGCTCCTACGAGCAGTACTTC
TRBJ1-1 TRBV7-9 . . CASSLMDMNTEAFF TGTGCCAGCAGCTTAATGGACATGAACACTGAAGCTTTCTTT
TRBJ1-2 TRBV27 once TRBD1 CASSYAPGGSNYGYTF TGTGCCAGCAGTTATGCCCCAGGGGGATCTAACTATGGCTACACCTTC
TRBJ2-2 TRBV6-5 . . CASSYSRREAGELFF TGTGCCAGCAGTTACTCGAGAAGGGAGGCCGGGGAGCTGTTTTTT
TRBJ2-6 TRBV7-3 . TRBD1 CASSLFTGVNGANVLTF TGTGCCAGCAGCTTATTCACAGGGGTGAATGGGGCCAACGTCCTGACTTTC
TRBJ1-2 TRBV28 . TRBD1 CASSPPPRGRPNYGYTF TGTGCCAGCAGTCCCCCCCCCAGGGGGCGCCCTAACTATGGCTACACCTTC
TRBJ1-3 TRBV10-3 . . CAISESGAGAGNTIYF TGTGCCATCAGTGAGTCGGGGGCCGGGGCTGGAAACACCATATATTTT
TRBJ1-1 TRBV5-1 once . CASSPELNRGGAFF TGCGCCAGCAGCCCGGAGCTGAATCGGGGGGGGGCTTTCTTT
TRBJ1-2 TRBV30 . . CAWSRGGDNGYTF TGTGCCTGGAGCCGAGGGGGTGACAATGGCTACACCTTC
TRBJ1-4 TRBV18 . . CASSPPEKKLFF TGTGCCAGCTCACCACCAGAGAAAAAACTGTTTTTT
TRBJ1-5 TRBV13 . TRBD1 CASSLGQGAAQPQHF TGTGCCAGCAGCTTAGGGCAGGGGGCTGCTCAGCCCCAGCATTTT
TRBJ1-4 TRBV9 . TRBD1 CASSPRDRVKNEKLFF TGTGCCAGCAGCCCCCGGGACAGGGTCAAAAATGAAAAACTGTTTTTT
TRBJ2-5 TRBV6-5 . TRBD1 CASRTLTGGGETQYF TGTGCCAGCAGGACTTTGACAGGGGGGGGAGAGACCCAGTACTTC
TRBJ2-7 TRBV7-6 . TRBD1 CASSRDRDYEQYF TGTGCCAGCAGCCGGGACAGGGATTACGAGCAGTACTTC
TRBJ2-7 TRBV11-3 . TRBD1 CASSLTGVDEQYF TGTGCCAGCAGCTTAACAGGGGTGGACGAGCAGTACTTC
TRBJ1-1 TRBV5-1 . . CASHTGMNTEAFF TGCGCCAGCCACACAGGGATGAACACTGAAGCTTTCTTT
TRBJ1-5 TRBV4-1 . . CASSQANSGSYNQPQHF TGCGCCAGCAGCCAAGCGAATTCAGGGTCTTACAATCAGCCCCAGCATTTT
TRBJ2-1 TRBV2 . TRBD2 CASRGGTSGASYNEQFF TGTGCCAGCAGAGGTGGGACTAGCGGGGCCTCCTACAATGAGCAGTTCTTC
TRBJ1-1 TRBV5-1 once TRBD1 CASSLQGTEAFF TGCGCCAGCAGCTTACAGGGGACTGAAGCTTTCTTT
TRBJ2-7 TRBV21-1 . . CASSKSPGARRCEQYF TGTGCCAGCAGCAAATCCCCGGGTGCACGTAGGTGCGAGCAGTACTTC
TRBJ2-1 TRBV28 . . CASRAVGVNEQFF TGTGCCAGCAGGGCCGTAGGGGTGAATGAGCAGTTCTTC
TRBJ2-3 TRBV28 . . CASRGDTTDTQYF TGTGCCAGCAGGGGGGACACCACAGATACGCAGTATTTT